Below are 31 T cell receptor beta chains sequenced from a single sample in a study of blood T cell repertoires in COVID-19. Sequencing used immunoSEQ multiplex PCR; TCRdb keeps in-frame clones, though not all of them. The sample gives 130,000 or so clones, about 83% of which show up once; 3% to 3.5% is in the top ten. Sequencing used PBMCs or T cells enriched from blood (not recorded which). Source of these receptors: a woman aged 45-59 years with acute COVID-19.

Here the CDR3 DNA reads TGTGCCAGTAGACCGACAGGGGAGGCCTACGAGCAGTACTTC. It codes for CASRPTGEAYEQYF. This rearrangement joins TRBV19 to TRBJ2-7, with 8 nucleotides matching TRBD1. V shed 6 bases, J shed 2 bases, and the junction held 6 bases outside the gene matches. The germline CDR1 and CDR2 sequences are LNHDA and SQIVND (reference sequence). The CDR3 has 14 residues.

V gene TRBV5-4 combines with J gene TRBJ1-4; maybe TRBD1 (6 bases). The CDR3 is 14 residues long. V shed 5 bases and J shed 6 bases, with 14 bases lying between them. Germline CDR1 and CDR2: SGHNT and YYREEE (reference sequence). The CDR3, as DNA: TGTGCCAGCAGTACGGACAGTTTGGATGAAAAACTGTTTTTT. The encoded protein is CASSTDSLDEKLFF.

This clone was seen only a few times. The chain couples TRBV19 to TRBJ1-2; D might be TRBD1 (5 bases). Germline V gene data show CDR1 as LNHDA and CDR2 as SQIVND (reference sequence). This CDR3 comprises 11 residues. Trimming took 9 bases from V and 7 from J, leaving 12 bases between them. In DNA, the CDR3 is TGTGCCAGCAATTCCAGGGTTGGCTACACCTTC. Its protein is CASNSRVGYTF.

The V and J genes are TRBV6-5 and TRBJ2-1; weak D call: TRBD2 (6 bases). Germline lookup yields CDR1 MNHEY and CDR2 SVGAGI. Trimming shortened V by 0 bases and J by 15 bases, and 9 bases separated the two germline ends. The CDR3 loop spans 11 amino acids. This chain's CDR3 is CASSYSGRPFF. Written as DNA, the CDR3 is TGTGCCAGCAGTTACTCAGGGAGGCCGTTCTTC.

The rearrangement uses TRBV25-1 and TRBJ2-7; TRBD1 agrees at 8 bases. CDR1 is MGHDK and CDR2 is SYGVNS in the germline V gene. The CDR3 length is 15 residues. Unmatched junction bases numbered 12, after V lost 6 bases and J lost 5 bases. CDR3 amino acids: CASSKRGTGRDEQYF. CDR3 sequence (DNA): TGTGCCAGCAGCAAAAGAGGGACAGGCCGCGACGAGCAGTACTTC.

This chain uses TRBV6-2 or TRBV6-3 with TRBJ2-6, with a possible D match to TRBD1 (6 bases). The CDR3 spans 14 residues. V was trimmed by 6 bases and J by 4 bases, leaving 10 bases between them. The germline gives CDR1 MNHEY, CDR2 SVGEGT. The CDR3 coding sequence is TGTGCCAGCAGCCCAGGGGTCGGGGCCAACGTCCTGACTTTC. This gives the protein CASSPGVGANVLTF.

This clone showed up many times. The genes are TRBV5-6 and TRBJ1-1; a weak D match, TRBD1 (5 bases). V was cut by 5 bases and J by 1 base, with 12 bases left in between. CDR3 length: 14 residues. Germline loops: CDR1 SGHDT, CDR2 YYEEEE. This CDR3 is CASSKRGRNTEAFF. Here the CDR3 DNA reads TGTGCCAGCAGTAAACGGGGGAGGAACACTGAAGCTTTCTTT.

Sample share makes this clone medium-sized. Written as DNA, the CDR3 is TGTGCCAGCAACCGAGGCAGGGCTGAAGCTTTCTTT. This sequence encodes CASNRGRAEAFF. This chain connects TRBV12-3 or TRBV12-4 to TRBJ1-1; D is perhaps TRBD1 (5 bases). V shed 7 bases and J shed 6 bases, with 12 bases lying between them. The CDR3 runs 12 residues.

The chain joins TRBV15 to TRBJ2-5; D uncertain. The CDR3 is 14 residues long. Trimming shortened V by 3 bases and J by 11 bases, and 19 bases separated the two germline ends. CDR1 is LNHNV and CDR2 is YYDKDF in the germline V gene (reference sequence). The CDR3 sequence: CATSRPGGAQSQYF. CDR3 bases: TGTGCCACCAGCAGGCCCGGCGGTGCGCAGTCTCAGTACTTC.

DNA for the CDR3: TGTGCCAGCAGCCCCGCCACGCAGGGGGCGTTGGATACGCAGTATTTT. Translated: CASSPATQGALDTQYF. The chain couples TRBV11-2 to TRBJ2-3; 8 bases are shared with TRBD1. This CDR3 contains 16 residues. CDR1 SGHAT and CDR2 FQNNGV come from the germline V gene. The V gene end was trimmed by 5 bases and the J gene end by 6 bases; junction bases not matched to a gene: 13.

This clone was detected once. The V call is TRBV7-3, the J call TRBJ1-2; tentative D call: TRBD1 (5 bases). This CDR3 spans 13 amino acids. Trimming left V 5 bases short and J 6 bases short, with 13 bases between. Germline CDR1 and CDR2: SGHTA and FQGTGA. CDR3 nucleotides: TGTGCCAGCAGCGACCGGGCAGGGCATGGCTACACCTTC. Translating gives CASSDRAGHGYTF.

The chain combines TRBV29-1 with TRBJ2-1; TRBD2 matches 10 bases. There are 13 residues in the CDR3. After removal of 3 bases from V and 6 bases from J, the junction contained 2 bases not matched to a gene. Germline CDR1 SQVTM, CDR2 ANQGSEA. DNA of the CDR3: TGCAGCGTTGAGGGACTAGCGCGCAATGAGCAGTTCTTC. This sequence encodes CSVEGLARNEQFF.

The chain recombines TRBV30 with TRBJ1-2, with D unresolved. Germline CDR1 reads GTSNPN; CDR2 reads SVGIG (reference sequence). The CDR3 covers 13 residues. V dropped 7 bases and J dropped 3 bases, with 15 bases sitting between them. In DNA, the CDR3 is TGTGCCTCACCCCACCTCAGGTACTATGGCTACACCTTC. Translation gives CASPHLRYYGYTF.

The chain couples TRBV30 to TRBJ1-1, with no clear D. Germline V gene sequence: CDR1 GTSNPN, CDR2 SVGIG (reference sequence). V was shortened by 4 bases and J by 4 bases, with 7 bases between the two germline ends. This CDR3 has 11 residues. The CDR3: CAWTPSTEAFF. The CDR3 DNA reads TGTGCCTGGACTCCTTCCACTGAAGCTTTCTTT.

This rearrangement joins TRBV2 to TRBJ2-3, with D maybe TRBD2 (5 bases). V lost 7 bases and J 2 bases, leaving 13 bases between the germline ends. Germline loops: CDR1 SNHLY, CDR2 FYNNEI. The CDR3 is made up of 14 amino acids. CDR3 DNA: TGTGCCAGCATCGCACTGACTACCACAGATACGCAGTATTTT. It translates to CASIALTTTDTQYF.

The V and J genes are TRBV19 and TRBJ2-1; possibly TRBD2 for D (5 bases). Germline V CDR1 and CDR2: LNHDA, SQIVND (reference sequence). Trimming stripped 2 bases from V and 8 bases from J, with 13 bases between. The CDR3 has 14 residues. CDR3 sequence: CASSITGIAHEQFF. The CDR3 DNA follows: TGTGCCAGTAGTATAACCGGGATAGCCCATGAGCAGTTCTTC.

The V and J genes are TRBV19 and TRBJ2-6, with a tentative D call TRBD1 (6 bases). The CDR3 has 15 residues. V dropped 10 bases and J dropped 2 bases, with 15 bases sitting between them. Germline values: CDR1 LNHDA, CDR2 SQIVND (reference sequence). CDR3: CATGKGGTGANVLTF. The CDR3 nucleotides read TGTGCCACCGGGAAAGGGGGAACTGGGGCCAACGTCCTGACTTTC.

The chain combines TRBV27 with TRBJ2-3; 12 bases map to TRBD2. This CDR3 region has 17 residues. Trimming took 4 bases from V and 2 from J; bases not matched to a gene: 7. Germline loops: CDR1 MNHEY, CDR2 SMNVEV (reference sequence). The CDR3 here is CASSYDTSGRPTDTQYF. The DNA of the CDR3 is TGTGCCAGCAGTTACGACACTAGCGGGAGGCCCACAGATACGCAGTATTTT.

This clone was seen just once. The DNA for the CDR3 is TGTGCCAGCTCGGGGGGGCTGAACACTGAAGCTTTCTTT. It codes for CASSGGLNTEAFF. This rearrangement joins TRBV18 to TRBJ1-1; perhaps TRBD1 as D (6 bases). Germline assignment: CDR1 KGHSH and CDR2 LQKENI. V was cut by 6 bases and J by 0 bases, with 8 bases left in between. The CDR3 runs to 13 residues.

The rearrangement links TRBV7-7 to TRBJ2-1; 10 bases map to TRBD2. Germline V gene lookup returns CDR1 SSHAT and CDR2 FNYEAQ (reference sequence). The V gene end was trimmed by 4 bases and the J gene end by 5 bases; junction bases not matched to a gene: 5. The CDR3 runs to 15 residues. CDR3 DNA sequence: TGTGCCAGCAGCTCCGGGACTAGCGCAAACAATGAGCAGTTCTTC. As protein: CASSSGTSANNEQFF.

V gene TRBV9 combines with J gene TRBJ1-1; D unresolved. The V and J ends lost 4 bases and 4 bases respectively, with 14 bases between them. Germline V CDR1 and CDR2: SGDLS, YYNGEE. The CDR3 has 14 amino acids. The DNA for the CDR3 is TGTGCCAGCAGCTCCCGGACTCGTGGCACTGAAGCTTTCTTT. Residues: CASSSRTRGTEAFF.

The chain links TRBV3-1 (or the pseudogene TRBV3-2) to TRBJ2-5; D is uncertain. Trimming took 1 base from V and 3 from J, leaving 9 bases between them. Germline V CDR1 and CDR2: LGHDT, YNNKEL (reference sequence). The CDR3 runs to 14 residues. DNA of the CDR3: TGTGCCAGCAGCCAAGGCAACGCAGAAGAGACCCAGTACTTC. Translated, it gives CASSQGNAEETQYF.

The genes are TRBV7-2 and TRBJ2-7; 11 bases agree with TRBD2. There are 17 residues in the CDR3. After removal of 1 base from V and 7 bases from J, the junction contained 12 bases not matched to a gene. Looked up from germline, CDR1 is SGHTA and CDR2 is FQGNSA. This CDR3 reads CASSLVASGRTSREQYF. Written as DNA, the CDR3 is TGTGCCAGCAGCTTAGTGGCTAGCGGGAGGACTAGTCGTGAGCAGTACTTC.

The chain combines TRBV7-8 with TRBJ2-1; D might be TRBD1 (6 bases). This CDR3 is 15 amino acids long. Germline CDR1 reads SGHVS; CDR2 reads FQNEAQ. V was cut by 4 bases and J by 0 bases, with 10 bases left in between. The CDR3 spells CASSSKTGSYNEQFF. The CDR3 nucleotides are TGTGCCAGCAGCTCCAAGACAGGCTCCTACAATGAGCAGTTCTTC.

This chain joins TRBV27 and TRBJ2-5; TRBD1 matches at 7 bases. CDR3 size: 16 residues. Per the germline V gene, CDR1 is MNHEY and CDR2 is SMNVEV (reference sequence). Trimming took 1 base from V and 5 from J; bases not matched to a gene: 10. The CDR3 nucleotides are TGTGCCAGCAGTTTATTAGGACAGGACTCGGTTGAGACCCAGTACTTC. Residues: CASSLLGQDSVETQYF.

The chain is built from TRBV21-1 and TRBJ2-7; the tabulated D call, TRBD2, remains unverified against the DNA. TRBV21-1 is deemed a pseudogene. The CDR3 is made up of 15 amino acids. The CDR3 DNA follows: TGTGCCAGCACCCAAACGGGACTAGCGGGCGAGATGCAGTACTTC. It yields the protein CASTQTGLAGEMQYF.

The chain uses TRBV27 and TRBJ2-7, with D possibly TRBD1 on 5 matching bases. V lost 8 bases and J 2 bases, leaving 7 bases between the germline ends. Germline CDR1 MNHEY, CDR2 SMNVEV (reference sequence). The length of the CDR3 is 11 residues. The CDR3: CASDRAYEQYF. The CDR3 DNA follows: TGTGCCAGCGACAGAGCCTACGAGCAGTACTTC.

V and J are TRBV19 and TRBJ2-3, with 10 bases aligning to TRBD2. This CDR3 contains 15 residues. CDR1 is LNHDA, CDR2 SQIVND, per germline (reference sequence). V was pared by 5 bases and J by 5 bases, with 7 bases of the junction left unmatched. CDR3 region: CASSLLAGARDTQYF. The CDR3 coding sequence is TGTGCCAGTAGTCTCCTAGCGGGAGCAAGAGATACGCAGTATTTT.

V usage is TRBV5-6 and J usage is TRBJ1-4; tentative D call: TRBD1 (5 bases). The germline V and J ends were trimmed by 0 bases and 0 bases, with 12 bases remaining between them. The V gene's germline CDR1 is SGHDT and CDR2 YYEEEE. This CDR3 contains 17 residues. The CDR3 region is CASSLDPGEATNEKLFF. DNA of the CDR3: TGTGCCAGCAGCTTGGATCCGGGGGAGGCAACTAATGAAAAACTGTTTTTT.

The chain recombines TRBV5-1 with TRBJ2-7, with 10 bases that match TRBD2. This CDR3 has 14 residues. J was trimmed by 2 bases and V by 4 bases; bases with no gene match: 3. Germline V gene sequence: CDR1 SGHRS, CDR2 YFSETQ. The CDR3 here is CASSISGGTYEQYF. DNA of the CDR3: TGCGCCAGCAGCATTAGCGGGGGGACCTACGAGCAGTACTTC.

This chain connects TRBV7-9 to TRBJ1-3, with D unresolved. Germline CDR1 SEHNR, CDR2 FQNEAQ (reference sequence). The CDR3 is made up of 12 amino acids. Between the trimmed V and J ends, which lost 1 base and 7 bases, there was a span of 5 bases. CDR3 sequence: CASSLDLNTIYF. Here the CDR3 DNA reads TGTGCCAGCAGCTTAGATCTGAACACCATATATTTT. The variable domain in full, completed from reference TRBV7-9 and TRBJ1-3, reads DTGVSQNPRHKITKRGQNVTFRCDPISEHNRLYWYRQTLGQGPEFLTYFQNEAQLEKSRLLSDRFSAERPKGSFSTLEIQRTEQGDSAMYLCASSLDLNTIYFGEGSWLTVV.